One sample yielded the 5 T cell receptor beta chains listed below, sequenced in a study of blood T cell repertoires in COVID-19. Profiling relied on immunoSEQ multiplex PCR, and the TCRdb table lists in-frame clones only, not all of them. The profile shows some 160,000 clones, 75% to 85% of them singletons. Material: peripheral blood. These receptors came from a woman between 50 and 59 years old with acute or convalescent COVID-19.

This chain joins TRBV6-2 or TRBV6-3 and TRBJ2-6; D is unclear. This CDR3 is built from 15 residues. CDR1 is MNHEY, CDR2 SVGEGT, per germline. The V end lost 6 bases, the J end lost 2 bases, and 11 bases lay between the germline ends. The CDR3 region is CASSDTLPGANVLTF. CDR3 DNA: TGTGCCAGCAGCGACACACTCCCTGGGGCCAACGTCCTGACTTTC.

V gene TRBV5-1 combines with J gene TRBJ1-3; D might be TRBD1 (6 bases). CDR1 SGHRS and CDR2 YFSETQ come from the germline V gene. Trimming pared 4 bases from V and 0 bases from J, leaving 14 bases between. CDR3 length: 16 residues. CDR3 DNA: TGCGCCAGCAGCCAGGGCGGACAGTTCTCTGGAAACACCATATATTTT. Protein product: CASSQGGQFSGNTIYF.

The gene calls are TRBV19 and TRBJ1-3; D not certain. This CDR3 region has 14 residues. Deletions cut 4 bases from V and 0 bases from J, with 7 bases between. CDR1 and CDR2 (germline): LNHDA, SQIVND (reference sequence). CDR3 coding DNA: TGTGCCAGTAGTACCGCAGTCTCTGGAAACACCATATATTTT. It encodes CASSTAVSGNTIYF. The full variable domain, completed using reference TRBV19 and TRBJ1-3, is DGGITQSPKYLFRKEGQNVTLSCEQNLNHDAMYWYRQDPGQGLRLIYYSQIVNDFQKGDIAEGYSVSREKKESFPLTVTSAQKNPTAFYLCASSTAVSGNTIYFGEGSWLTVV.

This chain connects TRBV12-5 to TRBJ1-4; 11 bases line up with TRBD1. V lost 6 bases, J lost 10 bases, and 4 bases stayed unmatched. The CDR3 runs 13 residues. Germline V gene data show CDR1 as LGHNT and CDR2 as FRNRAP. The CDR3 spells CASGLGQGAKLFF. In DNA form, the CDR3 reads TGTGCTAGTGGACTCGGACAGGGGGCAAAACTGTTTTTT. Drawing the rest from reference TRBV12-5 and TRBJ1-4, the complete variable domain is DARVTQTPRHKVTEMGQEVTMRCQPILGHNTVFWYRQTMMQGLELLAYFRNRAPLDDSGMPKDRFSAEMPDATLATLKIQPSEPRDSAVYFCASGLGQGAKLFFGSGTQLSVL.

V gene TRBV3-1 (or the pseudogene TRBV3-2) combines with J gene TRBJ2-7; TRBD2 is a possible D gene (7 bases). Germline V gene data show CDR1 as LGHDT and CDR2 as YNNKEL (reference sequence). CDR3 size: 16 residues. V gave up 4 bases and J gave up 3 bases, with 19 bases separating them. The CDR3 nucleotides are TGTGCCAGCAGCCGTAATCGGGGGGCCGTTCACTACGAGCAGTACTTC. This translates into CASSRNRGAVHYEQYF.